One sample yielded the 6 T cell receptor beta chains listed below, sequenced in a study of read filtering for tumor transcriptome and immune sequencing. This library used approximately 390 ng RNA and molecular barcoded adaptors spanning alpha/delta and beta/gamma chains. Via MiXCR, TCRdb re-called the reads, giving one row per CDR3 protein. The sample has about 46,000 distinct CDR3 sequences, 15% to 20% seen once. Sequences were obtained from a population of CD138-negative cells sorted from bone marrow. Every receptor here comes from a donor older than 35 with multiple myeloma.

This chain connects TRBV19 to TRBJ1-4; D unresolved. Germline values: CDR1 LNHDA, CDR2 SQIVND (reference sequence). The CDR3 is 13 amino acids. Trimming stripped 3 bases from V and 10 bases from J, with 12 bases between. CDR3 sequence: CASSMIRGVKLFF. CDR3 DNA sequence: TGTGCCAGTAGTATGATTCGAGGAGTAAAACTGTTTTTT.

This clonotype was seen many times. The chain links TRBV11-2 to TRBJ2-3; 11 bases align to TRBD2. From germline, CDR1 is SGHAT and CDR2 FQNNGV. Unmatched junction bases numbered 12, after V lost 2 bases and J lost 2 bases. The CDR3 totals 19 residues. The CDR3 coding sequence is TGTGCCAGCAGCTTAACCCGACTAGCGGGACAAGGGGTCACAGATACGCAGTATTTT. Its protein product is CASSLTRLAGQGVTDTQYF.

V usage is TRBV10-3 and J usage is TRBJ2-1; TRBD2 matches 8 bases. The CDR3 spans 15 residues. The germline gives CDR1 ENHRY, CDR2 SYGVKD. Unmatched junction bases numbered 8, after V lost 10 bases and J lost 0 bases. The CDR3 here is CASLAREDSYNEQFF. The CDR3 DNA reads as TGTGCCAGCCTGGCGCGGGAGGACTCCTACAATGAGCAGTTCTTC.

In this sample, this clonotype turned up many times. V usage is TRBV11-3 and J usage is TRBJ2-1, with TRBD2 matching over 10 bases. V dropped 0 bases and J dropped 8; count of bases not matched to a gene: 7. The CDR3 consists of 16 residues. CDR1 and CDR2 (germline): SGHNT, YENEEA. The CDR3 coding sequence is TGTGCCAGCAGCTTAGATCCCCTAGCGGGAGAACATGAGCAGTTCTTC. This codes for CASSLDPLAGEHEQFF. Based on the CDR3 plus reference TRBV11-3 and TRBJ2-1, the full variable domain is EAGVVQSPRYKIIEKKQPVAFWCNPISGHNTLYWYLQNLGQGPELLIRYENEEAVDDSQLPKDRFSAERLKGVDSTLKIQPAELGDSAVYLCASSLDPLAGEHEQFFGPGTRLTVL.

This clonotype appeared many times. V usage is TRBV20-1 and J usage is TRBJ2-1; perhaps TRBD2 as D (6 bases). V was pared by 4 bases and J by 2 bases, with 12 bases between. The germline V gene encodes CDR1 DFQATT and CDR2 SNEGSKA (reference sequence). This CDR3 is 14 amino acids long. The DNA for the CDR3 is TGCAGTGCTATAGCGGTCCTCCCCTACAATGAGCAGTTCTTC. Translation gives CSAIAVLPYNEQFF.

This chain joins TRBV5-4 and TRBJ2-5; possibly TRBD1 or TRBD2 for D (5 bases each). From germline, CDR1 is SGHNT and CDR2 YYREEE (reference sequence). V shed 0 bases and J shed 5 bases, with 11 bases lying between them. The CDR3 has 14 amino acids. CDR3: CASSLAGARETQYF. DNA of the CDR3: TGTGCCAGCAGCTTGGCCGGGGCCCGCGAGACCCAGTACTTC.